The entry below describes one T cell receptor (beta chain). Its specificity is unknown. These data originate in a study of T cell responses to AZD1222 COVID-19 vaccine. Study results and caveats: The donors showed a predominance of white British ancestry and of females, with possible underestimation of clonal diversity.

The protocol was immunoSEQ multiplex PCR, while the TCRdb copy is restricted to in-frame clones and leaves out a portion. The sample contains over 75,000 clones, 80% to 90% of which appear only once. Germline assignment: CDR1 KGHSH and CDR2 LQKENI. The V end lost 2 bases, the J end lost 3 bases, and 10 bases lay between the germline ends. This CDR3 region has 14 residues. Sample: peripheral blood, taken 28 days after the second AZD1222 dose. The TCR comes from an adult who received the AZD1222 COVID-19 vaccine. The chain carries TRBV18 and TRBJ1-2, with D possibly being TRBD1 (5 bases). In DNA form, the CDR3 reads TGTGCCAGCTCACCAGGGACGGAATACTATGGCTACACCTTC. Translation gives CASSPGTEYYGYTF.